This T cell receptor (beta chain) is drawn from a study of vaccination and CD4 T cells after COVID-19. At the level of the study: Convalescent persons amounted to six males plus four females, two of whom were Hispanic. Typically, post-vaccine samples were obtained a median approximately 72 days after dose two, within a range of 14 to 241.

The CDR3 has 15 residues. Germline lookup yields CDR1 LNHDA and CDR2 SQIVND (reference sequence). V shed 0 bases and J shed 4 bases, with 12 bases lying between them. With the Oncomine TCR Beta short-read assay, DNA from cultured CD4+ T cells was sequenced. Investigators obtained genomic DNA by extraction from cultured CD4+ T cells. TCRdb recomputed calls from the PCR reads with MiXCR, one row per CDR3 protein. This sample carries about 18,000 distinct CDR3 sequences, 54% of them seen once, and the ten largest clones take about 13%. Treatment reported: approximately nine-day PBMC culture with coronavirus spike peptide pools or control peptides (ViraFEST assay). Study-level results: There was no significant change from around 21 to 38 median reactive clonotypes.

This clonotype was recorded a few times. The antigen is unknown. This TCR derives from a human donor who had recovered from COVID-19. This rearrangement joins TRBV19 to TRBJ1-2; no reliable D call. What was sequenced was CD4+ T cells from blood, cultured in vitro. For the CDR3, the DNA is TGTGCCAGTAGTATAGATTTCGGGCAGACCTATGGCTACACCTTC. Translated: CASSIDFGQTYGYTF.